The sequence of this TCR beta chain was determined in a study of T cells and copy number aberrations in small-cell lung cancer. Donors had limited-stage small-cell lung cancer, resected between 2008 and 2020. Assay: immunoSEQ multiplex PCR; the TCRdb copy retains only in-frame clones and omits some. The top ten hold about 4.5% of the sample, which has thousands of clones, 75% to 85% seen once. The sample taken for sequencing was normal tissue next to the tumor. The sequence derives from a woman between 45 and 65 years old with small cell lung cancer.

CDR3 protein: CASSPTMSEVYNEQFF. Here the CDR3 DNA reads TGTGCCAGCAGCCCGACGATGAGCGAGGTCTACAATGAGCAGTTCTTC. The chain links TRBV7-3 to TRBJ2-1; no clear D. Trimming removed 5 bases from V and 3 bases from J, with 17 bases in between. The CDR3 spans 16 residues. Germline V lookup: CDR1 SGHTA, CDR2 FQGTGA.